A single sample gave rise to the 17 T cell receptor beta chains below, sequenced in a study of Graves' ophthalmopathy and Graves' hyperthyroidism. RNA served as the template for amplifying TCR beta CDR3 regions. Scientists carried out first-round RT-PCR using HTBI primers and then a second-round multiplex PCR. TCRdb called the multiplex PCR reads again in MiXCR, with one record for every CDR3 protein. The sample has approximately 330,000 distinct CDR3 sequences; under 20% are singletons. Sequencing was performed on peripheral blood. Receptor source: an adult man with Graves' ophthalmopathy.

This clonotype was detected ten times or more. Being one base from a much bigger clone, this may be a read error. V gene TRBV30 combines with J gene TRBJ2-2; D is tentatively TRBD1 or TRBD2 (6 bases each). From germline, CDR1 is GTSNPN and CDR2 SVGIG (reference sequence). The CDR3 is made up of 13 amino acids. The CDR3 region is CAWSARGAGELVF. In DNA form, the CDR3 reads TGTGCCTGGAGTGCAAGGGGGGCCGGGGAGCTGGTTTTT.

In its sample, this clonotype was seen many times. The V call is TRBV20-1, the J call TRBJ1-1; TRBD1 agrees at 7 bases. The CDR3 sequence is 13 residues long. Per germline, CDR1 DFQATT and CDR2 SNEGSKA (reference sequence). Losses at the gene ends were 1 base for V and 4 bases for J; bases not matched to a gene: 3. The CDR3 sequence is CSARAQGGTEAFF. The CDR3 DNA follows: TGCAGTGCTAGAGCGCAGGGGGGCACTGAAGCTTTCTTT.

This clonotype has at least ten counts. The chain combines TRBV12-3 or TRBV12-4 with TRBJ1-2, with D possibly matching TRBD1 (5 bases). With 3 bases removed from V and 4 bases from J, the gap between germline ends came to 12 bases. There are 14 residues in the CDR3. In nucleotides, the CDR3 is TGTGCCAGCAGTTTCGGGGGAAAGGGCTATGGCTACACCTTC. It translates to CASSFGGKGYGYTF.

This clonotype was seen many times. This chain connects TRBV7-2 to TRBJ2-7; no clear D. Trimming stripped 1 base from V and 4 bases from J, with 11 bases between. CDR3 length: 14 amino acids. Per germline, CDR1 SGHTA and CDR2 FQGNSA. CDR3 sequence (DNA): TGTGCCAGCAGCTTAGGTCAGGTTGGGTACGAGCAGTACTTC. This translates into CASSLGQVGYEQYF.

The sample holds many counts of this clonotype. V is TRBV20-1 and J is TRBJ2-7; D possibly corresponds to TRBD2 (6 bases). The germline V gene has CDR1 DFQATT and CDR2 SNEGSKA (reference sequence). This CDR3 has 14 amino acids. V was trimmed by 2 bases and J by 2 bases, leaving 13 bases between them. The chain's CDR3 is CSARRPSAPYEQYF. CDR3 bases: TGCAGTGCTAGAAGGCCTAGCGCGCCCTACGAGCAGTACTTC.

This rearrangement joins TRBV11-3 to TRBJ2-4; D may match TRBD1 or TRBD2 (5 bases each). The CDR3 sequence is 14 residues long. Trimming took 0 bases from V and 7 from J, leaving 10 bases between them. CDR1 and CDR2 (germline): SGHNT, YENEEA. The DNA for the CDR3 is TGTGCCAGCAGCTTAGATCAGAGGGGTAACATTCAGTACTTC. Translating it yields CASSLDQRGNIQYF.

This clonotype came up many times. This chain connects TRBV11-2 to TRBJ2-7, with TRBD2 matching 10 bases. This CDR3 is built from 19 residues. The ends lost 0 bases at V and 3 bases at J; junction bases unmatched: 14. Looked up from germline, CDR1 is SGHAT and CDR2 is FQNNGV. DNA of the CDR3: TGTGCCAGCAGCTTAGATGGCTTAGGGACTAGCGTAGATTTCTACGAGCAGTACTTC. It specifies CASSLDGLGTSVDFYEQYF. Using reference TRBV11-2 and TRBJ2-7 for the parts outside the CDR3, the full variable domain is EAGVAQSPRYKIIEKRQSVAFWCNPISGHATLYWYQQILGQGPKLLIQFQNNGVVDDSQLPKDRFSAERLKGVDSTLKIQPAKLEDSAVYLCASSLDGLGTSVDFYEQYFGPGTRLTVT.

The chain joins TRBV20-1 to TRBJ2-5; D possibly corresponds to TRBD1 (6 bases). This CDR3 comprises 14 residues. V was pared by 4 bases and J by 0 bases, with 12 bases between. In germline, CDR1 is DFQATT, CDR2 SNEGSKA (reference sequence). The CDR3 DNA follows: TGCAGTGCTACCGACGGGACACACCAAGAGACCCAGTACTTC. Protein: CSATDGTHQETQYF.

This clonotype has a count of ten or more. This chain links TRBV24-1 with TRBJ2-5, with D maybe TRBD1 (5 bases). In germline, CDR1 is KGHDR, CDR2 SFDVKD. The CDR3 has 13 amino acids. V was cut by 2 bases and J by 5 bases, with 8 bases left in between. CDR3 amino acids: CATSDSAGETQYF. DNA for the CDR3: TGTGCCACCAGTGATTCCGCAGGGGAGACCCAGTACTTC.

The J gene is TRBJ1-2, the V gene TRBV6-1, with D perhaps matching TRBD1 (6 bases). V lost 0 bases and J 8 bases, leaving 13 bases between the germline ends. Per the germline V gene, CDR1 is MNHNS and CDR2 is SASEGT. The CDR3 totals 14 residues. The CDR3 loop is CASSEAPGDWGYTF. The CDR3 DNA reads TGTGCCAGCAGTGAAGCGCCAGGGGATTGGGGCTACACCTTC.

This clonotype came up many times. The chain combines TRBV20-1 with TRBJ1-1; D gene uncertain. CDR1 is DFQATT, CDR2 SNEGSKA, per germline (reference sequence). This CDR3 comprises 13 residues. V was trimmed by 0 bases and J by 7 bases, leaving 12 bases between them. CDR3 residues: CSARDKGAREAFF. The CDR3 DNA is TGCAGTGCTAGAGATAAGGGAGCACGTGAAGCTTTCTTT.

This clonotype was detected ten times or more. V gene TRBV30 combines with J gene TRBJ1-2; no reliable D call. From germline, CDR1 is GTSNPN and CDR2 SVGIG (reference sequence). Trimming pared 2 bases from V and 6 bases from J, leaving 10 bases between. This CDR3 contains 12 residues. This CDR3 reads CAWSQDRNGYTF. The CDR3 DNA is TGTGCCTGGAGTCAGGACCGCAATGGCTACACCTTC.

This clonotype appeared a few times. A much more abundant neighbour one base away suggests this may be a read error. V and J are TRBV4-1 and TRBJ1-1; D perhaps matches TRBD1 (5 bases). The germline V gene has CDR1 MGHRA and CDR2 YSYEKL. CDR3 length: 15 residues. The CDR3: CVSSQDAARATEAFF. CDR3 DNA sequence: TGCGTCAGCAGCCAAGATGCGGCCAGGGCCACTGAAGCTTTCTTT.

This sequence joins TRBV20-1 and TRBJ1-2; no firm D call. CDR1 DFQATT and CDR2 SNEGSKA come from the germline V gene (reference sequence). The CDR3 totals 12 residues. Trimming cost V 1 base and J 1 base, with 4 bases left between them. DNA of the CDR3: TGCAGTGCTAGAGGCCTTAACTATGGCTACACCTTC. It yields the protein CSARGLNYGYTF.

This clonotype was counted at least ten times. The chain employs TRBV30 and TRBJ1-1; D is ambiguous. The V and J ends lost 3 bases and 4 bases respectively, with 15 bases between them. Germline V lookup: CDR1 GTSNPN, CDR2 SVGIG (reference sequence). CDR3 length: 14 residues. This chain's CDR3 is CAWSPLQGFTEAFF. CDR3 bases: TGTGCCTGGAGCCCCCTGCAAGGGTTCACTGAAGCTTTCTTT.

This clonotype occurred many times. The chain uses TRBV29-1 and TRBJ1-1; D uncertain. From germline, CDR1 is SQVTM and CDR2 ANQGSEA. Between the trimmed V and J ends, which lost 4 bases and 1 base, there was a span of 7 bases. The CDR3 consists of 12 residues. Written as DNA, the CDR3 is TGCAGCGTTGGTCCCGGGAACACTGAAGCTTTCTTT. This codes for CSVGPGNTEAFF.

This clonotype was picked up many times. V usage is TRBV19 and J usage is TRBJ1-5, with D maybe TRBD1 (5 bases). Deletions cut 2 bases from V and 2 bases from J, with 13 bases between. Germline V gene data show CDR1 as LNHDA and CDR2 as SQIVND (reference sequence). This CDR3 comprises 16 residues. CDR3 protein: CASSIIGTGGNQPQHF. In nucleotides, the CDR3 is TGTGCCAGTAGTATAATCGGGACCGGGGGCAATCAGCCCCAGCATTTT.